The rows below give T cell receptor beta chains drawn from one sample of a study of blood T cell repertoires in COVID-19. Repertoires were generated with immunoSEQ multiplex PCR, while TCRdb's copy carries only in-frame clones and drops some. Altogether approximately 200,000 clones are present, approximately 78% being singletons, with the ten largest covering roughly 10%. The specimen was peripheral blood. The receptors originated from a woman older than 75 with acute or convalescent COVID-19. CDR3s include the opening cysteine and the closing phenylalanine or tryptophan. The D gene is left open where the match is weak. A clone size is listed for some rows: how often the clone was seen (once, few, many), or a class if it is expanded.

J gene,V gene,D gene,clone size,CDR3 DNA,CDR3 protein
TRBJ2-1,TRBV24-1,.,.,TGTGCCACCAGTGACCCGGACATCTCCTACAATGAGCAGTTCTTC,CATSDPDISYNEQFF
TRBJ1-2,TRBV7-2,.,.,TGTGCCAGCAGCCCCCCACTCCCAAACTATGGCTACACCTTC,CASSPPLPNYGYTF
TRBJ1-4,TRBV28,.,few,TGTGCCAGCAGTTCACCCGAGTTCAGGGCAACTAATGAAAAACTGTTTTTT,CASSSPEFRATNEKLFF
TRBJ1-3,TRBV19,TRBD1,.,TGTGCCAGTAGCGTACAGGGGGCATCCGGAAACACCATATATTTT,CASSVQGASGNTIYF
TRBJ2-5,TRBV7-2,TRBD1,.,TGTGCCAGCAGCTTAGACAGGGGGCGAGAGACCCAGTACTTC,CASSLDRGRETQYF
TRBJ2-7,TRBV28,TRBD2,.,TGTGCCAGCAGTTCCGTGACTAGCGGGAGCTCCTACGAGCAGTACTTC,CASSSVTSGSSYEQYF
TRBJ2-7,TRBV11-2,TRBD2,.,TGTGCCAGCAGCTTATCCCCCGGGACTAGCGGAACCGAGCAGTACTTC,CASSLSPGTSGTEQYF
TRBJ1-2,TRBV28,.,.,TGTGCCAGCACCCCTGGACAGTTTAACTATGGCTACACCTTC,CASTPGQFNYGYTF
TRBJ1-4,TRBV19,.,few,TGTGCCAGTAGTATAGTTTCGGGGATGGATGAAAAACTGTTTTTT,CASSIVSGMDEKLFF
TRBJ2-5,TRBV4-2,.,.,TGTGCCAGCAGCCAGACCTCGGGGATGAAAGAGACCCAGTACTTC,CASSQTSGMKETQYF
TRBJ2-7,TRBV20-1,.,.,TGCAGTGCTAGATCGAGCTACGAGCAGTACTTC,CSARSSYEQYF
TRBJ1-6,TRBV12-3/TRBV12-4,TRBD1,.,TGTGCCAGCAGTTTCCAGGGGGATTCACCCCTCCACTTT,CASSFQGDSPLHF
TRBJ2-2,TRBV6-1,TRBD2,.,TGTGCCAGCAGTGAAATCGGGACTAGCGGGATCTCGGGTACCGGGGAGCTGTTTTTT,CASSEIGTSGISGTGELFF
TRBJ1-2,TRBV25-1,.,.,TGTGCCAGCAGTGCCCCATATGCCGGCTATGGCTACACCTTC,CASSAPYAGYGYTF
TRBJ2-1,TRBV11-3,TRBD2,.,TGTGCCAGCAGCTCCCCCTCCCAGCGGGGGGTGGATGAGCAGTTCTTC,CASSSPSQRGVDEQFF
TRBJ1-4,TRBV30,.,.,TGTGCCTGGAAAATACAGGGCCTTGCTTCGGGACTGTTTTTT,CAWKIQGLASGLFF
TRBJ1-3,TRBV3-1/TRBV3-2,.,.,TGTGCCAGCAGATCGGGAGGGTTTCTCTCTGGAAACACCATATATTTT,CASRSGGFLSGNTIYF
TRBJ2-7,TRBV30,.,.,TGTGCCTGGAGTGTACTCCTAGACGAGCAGTACTTC,CAWSVLLDEQYF
TRBJ1-2,TRBV3-1/TRBV3-2,.,.,TGTGCCAGCAGCCAGGGGATCGTGGGGACACATAAGGATGGCTACACCTTC,CASSQGIVGTHKDGYTF
TRBJ2-3,TRBV6-4,.,.,TGTGCCAGCAGTGAACGGGGTTTCACAGATACGCAGTATTTT,CASSERGFTDTQYF
TRBJ2-3,TRBV28,.,.,TGTGCCAGCAGTACTACAGATACGCAGTATTTT,CASSTTDTQYF
TRBJ1-3,TRBV7-3,TRBD1,.,TGTGCCAGCAGCGCCCAGGGGGCCGGTGGAAACACCATATATTTT,CASSAQGAGGNTIYF
TRBJ2-1,TRBV2,.,.,TGTGCCAGCAGTGAAGCAGGGAGCTCCTACAATGAGCAGTTCTTC,CASSEAGSSYNEQFF
TRBJ2-1,TRBV12-3/TRBV12-4,.,.,TGTGCCAGCAGTTTTGGGACTTCCTATGAGCAGTTCTTC,CASSFGTSYEQFF
TRBJ2-1,TRBV19,TRBD2,.,TGTGCCAGTAGACTTGCGGGGGGGGAACACAATGAGCAGTTCTTC,CASRLAGGEHNEQFF
TRBJ2-2,TRBV27,TRBD1,once,TGTGCCAGCACTATACAGGGGACGAACACCGGGGAGCTGTTTTTT,CASTIQGTNTGELFF
TRBJ1-1,TRBV6-1,.,.,TGTGCCAGCAGTGAACAACAGGGTACTGAAGCTTTCTTT,CASSEQQGTEAFF
TRBJ1-1,TRBV6-5,.,.,TGTGCCAGCAGTTACTCGAGCTCGAGCACTGAAGCTTTCTTT,CASSYSSSSTEAFF
TRBJ2-7,TRBV5-4,TRBD2,.,TGTGCCAGCAGCTCGGGGACTAGCGGGATAAGGAGCTCCTACGAGCAGTACTTC,CASSSGTSGIRSSYEQYF
TRBJ1-1,TRBV11-3,.,.,TGTGCCAGCAGCTTAGGAGCTGGGCGAGCTTTCTTT,CASSLGAGRAFF
TRBJ2-7,TRBV12-3/TRBV12-4,TRBD1,.,TGTGCCAGCCGGCGGACAGGGACCTACGAGCAGTACTTC,CASRRTGTYEQYF
TRBJ2-2,TRBV15,.,.,TGTGCCACCCGAAAGGGAGTGAAGGCGGATTTCACCGGGGAGCTGTTTTTT,CATRKGVKADFTGELFF
TRBJ2-3,TRBV7-3,TRBD2,.,TGTGCCAGCAGCCCCTCGGGACTAGCGGGGCGCACAGATACGCAGTATTTT,CASSPSGLAGRTDTQYF
TRBJ1-4,TRBV18,TRBD1,.,TGTGCCAGCTCACCCGGGACAGGGAGTAATGAAAAACTGTTTTTT,CASSPGTGSNEKLFF
TRBJ2-1,TRBV7-7,TRBD2,.,TGTGCTAGCAGCTTAGCGGGCAGGGCCAATGAGCAGTTCTTC,CASSLAGRANEQFF
TRBJ2-7,TRBV18,TRBD2,.,TGTGCCAGCTCGGCCGGGACTAGCGGGAGTGGGGTCTACGAGCAGTACTTC,CASSAGTSGSGVYEQYF
TRBJ1-2,TRBV3-1/TRBV3-2,.,.,TGTGCCAGCAGCCAAGATTTGGCAAACTATGGCTACACCTTC,CASSQDLANYGYTF
TRBJ1-2,TRBV18,TRBD1,.,TGTGCCAGCTCACCCTTGGGACAGGGGGCGTTTCACCAGTATGGCTACACCTTC,CASSPLGQGAFHQYGYTF
TRBJ1-5,TRBV7-2,.,.,TGTGCCAGCAGCTTAGGAGGGCCGCCTCCCCAGCATTTT,CASSLGGPPPQHF
TRBJ2-3,TRBV7-7,.,.,TGTGCTAGCAGCTTAGGGGTATCGGGACTCGGCACAGATACGCAGTATTTT,CASSLGVSGLGTDTQYF
TRBJ2-7,TRBV5-1,TRBD1,.,TGCGCCAGCAGCTTGTTGGGACAGGGAGGCGGCGAGCAGTACTTC,CASSLLGQGGGEQYF
TRBJ2-2,TRBV4-3,.,.,TGCGCCAGCAGCCAAGATGTTGGCGGGGGCAACACCGGGGAGCTGTTTTTT,CASSQDVGGGNTGELFF
TRBJ1-1,TRBV10-3,TRBD1,.,TGTGCCATCAGTGAAGGACAGGGAGGCACTGAAGCTTTCTTT,CAISEGQGGTEAFF
TRBJ2-2,TRBV3-1/TRBV3-2,.,few,TGTGCCAGTCTCCTTTTGAACACCGGGGAGCTGTTTTTT,CASLLLNTGELFF
TRBJ1-6,TRBV19,TRBD1,few,TGTGCCAGTAGTCCGACAGGGGTTAATTCACCCCTCCACTTT,CASSPTGVNSPLHF
TRBJ2-3,TRBV2,.,.,TGTGCCAGCAGTGTCACTAGCTCCTCAGATACGCAGTATTTT,CASSVTSSSDTQYF
TRBJ2-5,TRBV5-1,TRBD2,.,TGCGCCAGCAGAGGACTAGCGACCCAAGAGACCCAGTACTTC,CASRGLATQETQYF
TRBJ1-2,TRBV14,.,.,TGTGCCAGCATTTCCTTTAGCTATGGCTACACCTTC,CASISFSYGYTF
TRBJ1-2,TRBV6-2/TRBV6-3,TRBD1,.,TGTGCCAGCAGTCCCAGGACAGGGAGCGGCTACACCTTC,CASSPRTGSGYTF
TRBJ2-3,TRBV2,TRBD1,.,TGTGCCAGCAAAACGGACAGGGGGTCAGATACGCAGTATTTT,CASKTDRGSDTQYF
TRBJ1-6,TRBV2,.,.,TGTGCCAGCAGTGGTGGTAACAGAGATAATTCACCCCTCCACTTT,CASSGGNRDNSPLHF
TRBJ1-2,TRBV30,TRBD1,.,TGTGCCTGGAAGGTACAGGGGGCGGGGGGCTACACCTTC,CAWKVQGAGGYTF
TRBJ1-1,TRBV5-1,TRBD1,many,TGCGCCAGCAGCGCGGACAGGGGTTGGACTGAAGCTTTCTTT,CASSADRGWTEAFF
TRBJ2-5,TRBV3-1/TRBV3-2,.,few,TGTGCCAGCCGGGTTGAAACAGGGAACCAAGAGACCCAGTACTTC,CASRVETGNQETQYF
TRBJ1-4,TRBV14,.,.,TGTGCCAGCAGCCAAGCGACCGCGGCGGGGGAAAAACTGTTTTTT,CASSQATAAGEKLFF
TRBJ2-1,TRBV7-3,TRBD2,few,TGTGCCAGCAGCTTGTCCGCAAGCGGGAGTAAGAATGAGCAGTTCTTC,CASSLSASGSKNEQFF
TRBJ1-6,TRBV25-1,.,.,TGTGCCAGCAGGACCCCCTGGGCAGGGGATAATTCACCCCTCCACTTT,CASRTPWAGDNSPLHF